The rows below give T cell receptor beta chains drawn from one sample of a study of Ad26.COV2.S vaccination and SARS-CoV-2 variants. The data were produced by immunoSEQ multiplex PCR, yet TCRdb's version contains in-frame clones alone and is incomplete. The sample lists approximately 300,000 clones, over 80% occurring once. The input for sequencing was peripheral blood, taken in a trial of Ad26.COV2.S vaccine versus placebo. Receptor source: a person between 18 and 65 years old who received the Ad26.COV2.S COVID-19 vaccine or a placebo. Both conserved end residues are part of each CDR3. D genes are given only for firm matches. Expanded clones are given a class, and other clones once, few, many or no size at all.

clone_size: -; d_call: -; v_call: TRBV9; j_call: TRBJ2-6; cdr3_nt: TGTGCCAGCAGCTTACAGGGATCCTCTGGGGCCAACGTCCTGACTTTC; cdr3_aa: CASSLQGSSGANVLTF
clone_size: -; d_call: -; v_call: TRBV7-2; j_call: TRBJ2-5; cdr3_nt: TGTGCCAGTCGGAGGGGGCCTTGGGAGACCCAGTACTTC; cdr3_aa: CASRRGPWETQYF
clone_size: -; d_call: -; v_call: TRBV28; j_call: TRBJ2-7; cdr3_nt: TGTGCCAGCAGTTGGACCCATGGCTCCTACGAGCAGTACTTC; cdr3_aa: CASSWTHGSYEQYF
clone_size: -; d_call: -; v_call: TRBV5-1; j_call: TRBJ2-7; cdr3_nt: TGCGCCAGCAGCTTGGCTCCGGACGTCTCCTACGAGCAGTACTTC; cdr3_aa: CASSLAPDVSYEQYF
clone_size: -; d_call: TRBD2; v_call: TRBV19; j_call: TRBJ2-7; cdr3_nt: TGTGCCAGTCGCCGGGCGGGACTAGCGGGGGCCTCCTACGAGCAGTACTTC; cdr3_aa: CASRRAGLAGASYEQYF
clone_size: -; d_call: TRBD2; v_call: TRBV10-1; j_call: TRBJ2-3; cdr3_nt: TGCGCCAGCAGTGAGCAGCCTTTAGCGGGGCGGAGCACAGATACGCAGTATTTT; cdr3_aa: CASSEQPLAGRSTDTQYF
clone_size: -; d_call: TRBD1; v_call: TRBV19; j_call: TRBJ1-5; cdr3_nt: TGTGCCAGTAGTCGGGACAGGGGGCGAGATCAGCCCCAGCATTTT; cdr3_aa: CASSRDRGRDQPQHF
clone_size: -; d_call: -; v_call: TRBV15; j_call: TRBJ1-1; cdr3_nt: TGTGCCACCAGCAGAGATCGAGTGAACACTGAAGCTTTCTTT; cdr3_aa: CATSRDRVNTEAFF
clone_size: once; d_call: -; v_call: TRBV19; j_call: TRBJ2-3; cdr3_nt: TGTGCCAGTAGTATCGGGGGGCCGGATACAGATACGCAGTATTTT; cdr3_aa: CASSIGGPDTDTQYF
clone_size: -; d_call: TRBD1; v_call: TRBV10-3; j_call: TRBJ2-7; cdr3_nt: TGTGCCATCAGTGAAGGGACAGGGAAGGACGAGCAGTACTTC; cdr3_aa: CAISEGTGKDEQYF
clone_size: -; d_call: -; v_call: TRBV5-5; j_call: TRBJ2-1; cdr3_nt: TGTGCCAGCAGCGCAGGACTGTTTAATGAGCAGTTCTTC; cdr3_aa: CASSAGLFNEQFF
clone_size: -; d_call: -; v_call: TRBV11-2; j_call: TRBJ1-5; cdr3_nt: TGTGCCAGCACCAATGGGGATAGCAATCAGCCCCAGCATTTT; cdr3_aa: CASTNGDSNQPQHF
clone_size: -; d_call: -; v_call: TRBV28; j_call: TRBJ1-5; cdr3_nt: TGTGCCAGCGCCCCCCCCAATCAGCCCCAGCATTTT; cdr3_aa: CASAPPNQPQHF
clone_size: once; d_call: -; v_call: TRBV4-1; j_call: TRBJ2-2; cdr3_nt: TGCGCCAGCAGCCAAGCAGAGCAGGGAAGAACCGGAATCCCCGGGGAGCTGTTTTTT; cdr3_aa: CASSQAEQGRTGIPGELFF
clone_size: -; d_call: -; v_call: TRBV7-2; j_call: TRBJ2-3; cdr3_nt: TGTGCCAGCAGCCCTTTTACCGGCGGGACGCAGTATTTT; cdr3_aa: CASSPFTGGTQYF
clone_size: -; d_call: -; v_call: TRBV5-1; j_call: TRBJ2-4; cdr3_nt: TGCGCCAGCAGCTTGGTGGGTGACAAAAACATTCAGTACTTC; cdr3_aa: CASSLVGDKNIQYF
clone_size: -; d_call: -; v_call: TRBV5-1; j_call: TRBJ2-1; cdr3_nt: TGCGCCAGCAGCTTGGGTCGGGGTCCAAGCTCCTACAATGAGCAGTTCTTC; cdr3_aa: CASSLGRGPSSYNEQFF
clone_size: -; d_call: -; v_call: TRBV10-3; j_call: TRBJ2-6; cdr3_nt: TGTGCCATCAGGAAACAGGGGAGGCGACCTGGGGCCAACGTCCTGACTTTC; cdr3_aa: CAIRKQGRRPGANVLTF
clone_size: -; d_call: -; v_call: TRBV21-1; j_call: TRBJ2-1; cdr3_nt: TGTGCCAGCAGCAAATTCCCTCCCTTTGGCTACAATGAGCAGTTCTTC; cdr3_aa: CASSKFPPFGYNEQFF
clone_size: -; d_call: TRBD2; v_call: TRBV27; j_call: TRBJ2-7; cdr3_nt: TGTGCCAGCAGTTTAGCGGGGGGGCCGCTCGAGCAGTACTTC; cdr3_aa: CASSLAGGPLEQYF
clone_size: -; d_call: -; v_call: TRBV21-1; j_call: TRBJ2-3; cdr3_nt: TGTGCCAGCAGCAAAGGAAGACTAGCGGGGCCTTTCACAGATACGCAGTATTTT; cdr3_aa: CASSKGRLAGPFTDTQYF
clone_size: -; d_call: -; v_call: TRBV5-6; j_call: TRBJ2-7; cdr3_nt: TGTGCCAGCAGCTTGCTCGGCTACGAGCAGTACTTC; cdr3_aa: CASSLLGYEQYF
clone_size: -; d_call: -; v_call: TRBV19; j_call: TRBJ2-6; cdr3_nt: TGTGCCAGTAGTACCTTAGGTGGGGCTAAGGTCTATGGGGCCAACGTCCTGACTTTC; cdr3_aa: CASSTLGGAKVYGANVLTF
clone_size: -; d_call: -; v_call: TRBV4-2; j_call: TRBJ2-6; cdr3_nt: TGTGCCAGCAGCCAAGATCACGTCTCTGGGGCCAACGTCCTGACTTTC; cdr3_aa: CASSQDHVSGANVLTF
clone_size: once; d_call: TRBD2; v_call: TRBV10-3; j_call: TRBJ2-2; cdr3_nt: TGTGCCACCGGGACTAGCGGGGGCGGAGGCACCGGGGAGCTGTTTTTT; cdr3_aa: CATGTSGGGGTGELFF
clone_size: once; d_call: -; v_call: TRBV9; j_call: TRBJ2-2; cdr3_nt: TGTGCCAGCAGCGTCGGGGGGCAAACCGGGGAGCTGTTTTTT; cdr3_aa: CASSVGGQTGELFF
clone_size: -; d_call: -; v_call: TRBV5-1; j_call: TRBJ2-5; cdr3_nt: TGCGCCAGCAGCTTGGGCGACAGGATATGGGAGACCCAGTACTTC; cdr3_aa: CASSLGDRIWETQYF
clone_size: -; d_call: -; v_call: TRBV19; j_call: TRBJ1-5; cdr3_nt: TGTGCCAGTAGTATAACAGAGGATCAGCCCCAGCATTTT; cdr3_aa: CASSITEDQPQHF
clone_size: -; d_call: -; v_call: TRBV27; j_call: TRBJ2-7; cdr3_nt: TGTGCCAGCAGTCCCGTGGGGGCCTACGAGCAGTACTTC; cdr3_aa: CASSPVGAYEQYF
clone_size: -; d_call: -; v_call: TRBV28; j_call: TRBJ1-2; cdr3_nt: TGTGCCAGCAGTGGGGGGTGGTTTCGGAGCTATGGCTACACCTTC; cdr3_aa: CASSGGWFRSYGYTF
clone_size: -; d_call: -; v_call: TRBV2; j_call: TRBJ2-1; cdr3_nt: TGTGCCAGCAGTGACAGAGTTGACAGAGCCACTTACAATGAGCAGTTCTTC; cdr3_aa: CASSDRVDRATYNEQFF
clone_size: -; d_call: -; v_call: TRBV6-1; j_call: TRBJ2-3; cdr3_nt: TGTGCCAGCAGTGAAGGAACGGTCGGCACAGATACGCAGTATTTT; cdr3_aa: CASSEGTVGTDTQYF
clone_size: few; d_call: -; v_call: TRBV4-2; j_call: TRBJ2-1; cdr3_nt: TGTGCCAGCAGCCAAGGATTCAGGGGCGATGAGCAGTTCTTC; cdr3_aa: CASSQGFRGDEQFF
clone_size: once; d_call: TRBD2; v_call: TRBV20-1; j_call: TRBJ2-3; cdr3_nt: TGCAGTGCTAGTAGCGGGGACGATTACACAGATACGCAGTATTTT; cdr3_aa: CSASSGDDYTDTQYF
clone_size: -; d_call: -; v_call: TRBV18; j_call: TRBJ2-7; cdr3_nt: TGTGCCAGCTCACCACTTTGGACTTACGAGCAGTACTTC; cdr3_aa: CASSPLWTYEQYF
clone_size: -; d_call: -; v_call: TRBV24-1; j_call: TRBJ1-2; cdr3_nt: TGTGCCACCAGTGATATTAACAGCGGTTATGGCTACACCTTC; cdr3_aa: CATSDINSGYGYTF
clone_size: once; d_call: -; v_call: TRBV6-1; j_call: TRBJ2-1; cdr3_nt: TGTGCCAGCAGTGAACTGGGCGGGGTAGCATTGGGTGAGCAGTTCTTC; cdr3_aa: CASSELGGVALGEQFF
clone_size: -; d_call: -; v_call: TRBV19; j_call: TRBJ1-4; cdr3_nt: TGTGCCAGTAGTATAGTACGGGACAAAGAAAAACTGTTTTTT; cdr3_aa: CASSIVRDKEKLFF
clone_size: -; d_call: -; v_call: TRBV18; j_call: TRBJ2-7; cdr3_nt: TGTGCCAGCTCACCCACGACTGGTGGGGGCTCATACGAGCAGTACTTC; cdr3_aa: CASSPTTGGGSYEQYF
clone_size: once; d_call: -; v_call: TRBV4-1; j_call: TRBJ1-1; cdr3_nt: TGCGCCAGCAGCCTGGTCGGGGCTGGGGGCACTGAAGCTTTCTTT; cdr3_aa: CASSLVGAGGTEAFF
clone_size: -; d_call: -; v_call: TRBV5-4; j_call: TRBJ2-7; cdr3_nt: TGTGCCAGCACGAACAGTCCCCGCGAGCAGTACTTC; cdr3_aa: CASTNSPREQYF
clone_size: -; d_call: -; v_call: TRBV2; j_call: TRBJ1-1; cdr3_nt: TGTGCCAGCAAGTTCCAGGGAAGGTTCGGAAACACTGAAGCTTTCTTT; cdr3_aa: CASKFQGRFGNTEAFF
clone_size: -; d_call: TRBD1; v_call: TRBV5-1; j_call: TRBJ1-5; cdr3_nt: TGCGCCAGCAGCTCGTACCGGGACAGGGCCCCCGTAGTACCGCCCCAGCATTTT; cdr3_aa: CASSSYRDRAPVVPPQHF
clone_size: once; d_call: -; v_call: TRBV10-3; j_call: TRBJ1-1; cdr3_nt: TGTGCCATCAGTGAGCAGCAGGGGTATACTGAAGCTTTCTTT; cdr3_aa: CAISEQQGYTEAFF
clone_size: -; d_call: TRBD1; v_call: TRBV7-6; j_call: TRBJ2-7; cdr3_nt: TGTGCCAGCAGCGCCTACAGGGGGGTATCCTACGAGCAGTACTTC; cdr3_aa: CASSAYRGVSYEQYF
clone_size: -; d_call: -; v_call: TRBV6-4; j_call: TRBJ1-6; cdr3_nt: TGTGCCAGCAGTGACTCAGCAGGGCGATCACCCCTCCACTTT; cdr3_aa: CASSDSAGRSPLHF
clone_size: -; d_call: TRBD2; v_call: TRBV7-2; j_call: TRBJ2-5; cdr3_nt: TGTGCCAGCAGCTGGGGACTAGCGGGGGGGGAGACCCAGTACTTC; cdr3_aa: CASSWGLAGGETQYF
clone_size: -; d_call: -; v_call: TRBV21-1; j_call: TRBJ2-7; cdr3_nt: TGTGCCAGCAGCAAAGACCCATGGGAGCAGTACTTC; cdr3_aa: CASSKDPWEQYF
clone_size: -; d_call: -; v_call: TRBV5-1; j_call: TRBJ1-6; cdr3_nt: TGCGCCAGCAGCTTTAGACCGACCTCCAGCTATAATTCACCCCTCCACTTT; cdr3_aa: CASSFRPTSSYNSPLHF
clone_size: -; d_call: -; v_call: TRBV28; j_call: TRBJ2-7; cdr3_nt: TGTGCCAGCAGTTTGGGTGAGGTTGTCTACGAGCAGTACTTC; cdr3_aa: CASSLGEVVYEQYF
clone_size: few; d_call: -; v_call: TRBV5-1; j_call: TRBJ2-7; cdr3_nt: TGCGCCAGCAGCTTGGATCCTGGGTTCGAGCAGTACTTC; cdr3_aa: CASSLDPGFEQYF
clone_size: -; d_call: -; v_call: TRBV4-1; j_call: TRBJ1-2; cdr3_nt: TGCGCCAGCAGCCAGGGACACCCGACCCGCTATGGCTACACCTTC; cdr3_aa: CASSQGHPTRYGYTF
clone_size: -; d_call: -; v_call: TRBV15; j_call: TRBJ1-5; cdr3_nt: TGTGCCACCAGCAGGAGAGGGGTGGGCGGGAGCAATCAGCCCCAGCATTTT; cdr3_aa: CATSRRGVGGSNQPQHF
clone_size: -; d_call: -; v_call: TRBV1; j_call: TRBJ2-5; cdr3_nt: TGCACCAGCAGCCAAGATTGGAGCTGGGGGTACCAAGAGACCCAGTACTTC; cdr3_aa: CTSSQDWSWGYQETQYF
clone_size: -; d_call: -; v_call: TRBV28; j_call: TRBJ2-7; cdr3_nt: TGTGCCACACAACAGGGTGGCAACGAGCAGTACTTC; cdr3_aa: CATQQGGNEQYF
clone_size: once; d_call: -; v_call: TRBV7-2; j_call: TRBJ1-2; cdr3_nt: TGTGCCAGCAGCCCCCTTGCACTGAACTATGGCTACACCTTC; cdr3_aa: CASSPLALNYGYTF
clone_size: -; d_call: -; v_call: TRBV3-1/TRBV3-2; j_call: TRBJ2-1; cdr3_nt: TGTGCCAGCAGCCATGGTGGGGGTAGCTCGTTCTTC; cdr3_aa: CASSHGGGSSFF